Shown below are 26 T cell receptor beta chains from a single sample sequenced in a study of blood T cell repertoires in COVID-19. Produced via immunoSEQ multiplex PCR; TCRdb's table is partial and in-frame only. The table records around 300,000 clones, 80% to 90% of them present only once. Material: peripheral blood. The source is a woman aged 30 to 39 with active or convalescent COVID-19.

The chain employs TRBV11-2 and TRBJ2-5; D possibly corresponds to TRBD2 (5 bases). Germline CDR1 and CDR2: SGHAT and FQNNGV. There are 15 residues in the CDR3. V gave up 1 base and J gave up 4 bases, with 13 bases separating them. The CDR3 region has the DNA TGTGCCAGCAGCTTAGTCTTCCGGGGTACAGAGACCCAGTACTTC. It yields the protein CASSLVFRGTETQYF.

The chain links TRBV5-6 to TRBJ1-2; D not resolved. The CDR3 contains 15 residues. Per the germline V gene, CDR1 is SGHDT and CDR2 is YYEEEE. Trimming removed 2 bases from V and 4 bases from J, with 15 bases in between. This chain's CDR3 is CASSLGPGDGYGYTF. The CDR3 DNA reads as TGTGCCAGCAGCTTAGGGCCCGGGGATGGCTATGGCTACACCTTC.

The chain employs TRBV27 and TRBJ1-4, with 11 bases matching TRBD1. Per germline, CDR1 MNHEY and CDR2 SMNVEV (reference sequence). V shed 5 bases, J shed 8 bases, and the junction held 10 bases outside the gene matches. The CDR3 sequence is 16 residues long. CDR3 bases: TGTGCCAGCAGTCCCCGCCCGGGACAGGGGGAAGAAAAACTGTTTTTT. Its protein is CASSPRPGQGEEKLFF. The entire variable domain, with the rest obtained from reference TRBV27 and TRBJ1-4, is as follows: EAQVTQNPRYLITVTGKKLTVTCSQNMNHEYMSWYRQDPGLGLRQIYYSMNVEVTDKGDVPEGYKVSRKEKRNFPLILESPSPNQTSLYFCASSPRPGQGEEKLFFGSGTQLSVL.

This chain links TRBV19 with TRBJ2-3; D perhaps matches TRBD2 (6 bases). Germline CDR1 and CDR2: LNHDA and SQIVND (reference sequence). V was shortened by 4 bases and J by 6 bases, with 8 bases between the two germline ends. CDR3 length: 12 amino acids. The CDR3 DNA follows: TGTGCCAGTAGTACCCGGGGGGATACGCAGTATTTT. It yields the protein CASSTRGDTQYF.

The chain has TRBV7-3 and TRBJ2-1, with 11 positions matching TRBD2. Trimming removed 4 bases from V and 4 bases from J; junction bases left unmatched: 6. CDR3 size: 16 residues. Germline CDR1 and CDR2: SGHTA and FQGTGA. The CDR3 is CASSSTGLAEYNEQFF. In DNA form, the CDR3 reads TGTGCCAGCAGCTCAACGGGACTAGCGGAGTACAATGAGCAGTTCTTC.

The chain links TRBV6-2 or TRBV6-3 to TRBJ1-4; tentative D call: TRBD1 (6 bases). Per germline, CDR1 MNHEY and CDR2 SVGEGT. The CDR3 contains 14 residues. V shed 6 bases and J shed 8 bases, with 16 bases lying between them. DNA of the CDR3: TGTGCCAGCAGCAGGGACACCGCAGGAGAAAAACTGTTTTTT. It encodes CASSRDTAGEKLFF.

CDR3 sequence (DNA): TGTGCCAGTAGTATATCCCAACACGGGGAGCTGTTTTTT. Its translation: CASSISQHGELFF. V is TRBV19 and J is TRBJ2-2, with no clear D. The CDR3 runs 13 residues. Germline CDR1 and CDR2: LNHDA and SQIVND (reference sequence). The V end lost 2 bases, the J end lost 7 bases, and 8 bases lay between the germline ends.

V usage is TRBV6-5 and J usage is TRBJ2-7; a possible D gene is TRBD2 (7 bases). The CDR3 extends over 13 amino acids. The V gene lost 7 bases and the J gene lost 3 bases, with 13 bases spanning the gap. Germline CDR1 and CDR2: MNHEY and SVGAGI. The CDR3 DNA reads as TGTGCCAGCAAGGGGGAGGGGGTCTACGAGCAGTACTTC. Its translation: CASKGEGVYEQYF.

The chain combines TRBV10-2 with TRBJ2-7; the D gene is possibly TRBD2 (5 bases). Deletions cut 2 bases from V and 5 bases from J, with 10 bases between. Per germline, CDR1 WSHSY and CDR2 SAAADI. The CDR3 runs to 13 residues. The CDR3 coding sequence is TGCGCCAGCAGTGAGATCGGGGTCCACGAGCAGTACTTC. Translation gives CASSEIGVHEQYF.

This chain joins TRBV9 and TRBJ2-1; TRBD2 agrees at 11 bases. Trimming at V came to 3 bases and at J to 8 bases, leaving 13 bases not matched to a gene. CDR3 length: 17 residues. Germline V gene sequence: CDR1 SGDLS, CDR2 YYNGEE. In nucleotides, the CDR3 is TGTGCCAGCAGCGAACGACTAGCGGGGAGTCATATGGATGAGCAGTTCTTC. It yields the protein CASSERLAGSHMDEQFF.

The CDR3 region is CASSPGYSNYGYTF. CDR3 bases: TGTGCCAGCAGTCCAGGGTATTCTAACTATGGCTACACCTTC. The V call is TRBV27, the J call TRBJ1-2; D might be TRBD1 (5 bases). The CDR3 contains 14 residues. Trimming took off 5 bases at V and 0 bases at J, with 10 bases between the two ends. The germline gives CDR1 MNHEY, CDR2 SMNVEV (reference sequence).

This rearrangement joins TRBV6-6 to TRBJ2-7; tentative D call: TRBD1 (6 bases). This CDR3 spans 14 amino acids. The germline V gene encodes CDR1 MNHNY and CDR2 SVGAGI (reference sequence). V was trimmed by 5 bases and J by 3 bases, leaving 14 bases between them. CDR3 nucleotides: TGTGCCAGCAGTCGGGCCGGGACAATCTACGAGCAGTACTTC. Its translation: CASSRAGTIYEQYF.

The rearrangement uses TRBV4-2 and TRBJ2-2, with 10 positions matching TRBD2. V lost 1 base, J lost 2 bases, and 10 bases stayed unmatched. CDR1 is LGHNA and CDR2 is YNFKEQ in the germline V gene. This CDR3 is built from 19 residues. The CDR3 spells CASSQGVQRGGLNTGELFF. CDR3 sequence (DNA): TGTGCCAGCAGCCAAGGGGTACAGCGGGGGGGCCTCAACACCGGGGAGCTGTTTTTT.

In this sample, this clone turned up a few times. The V gene is TRBV6-5, the J gene TRBJ1-2; 7 nucleotides align to TRBD1. The germline V gene encodes CDR1 MNHEY and CDR2 SVGAGI. The length of the CDR3 is 13 residues. The J segment lost 8 bases and the V segment lost 3 bases, leaving 6 bases of the junction unmatched. DNA of the CDR3: TGTGCCAGCAGTTATGAAGGGGGCCGGGGCTACACCTTC. The encoded protein is CASSYEGGRGYTF.

CDR3 loop: CASIEGEAGELFF. The CDR3, as DNA: TGTGCCAGCATCGAAGGGGAGGCCGGGGAGCTGTTTTTT. The V gene is TRBV6-5, the J gene TRBJ2-2, with D tentatively TRBD2 (6 bases). The CDR3 consists of 13 residues. CDR1 and CDR2 from the germline V gene are MNHEY and SVGAGI. Deletions cut 7 bases from V and 6 bases from J, with 12 bases between.

The V call is TRBV9, the J call TRBJ1-5; D might be TRBD1 (6 bases). Germline CDR1 SGDLS, CDR2 YYNGEE. The CDR3 consists of 16 residues. Trimming shortened V by 3 bases and J by 4 bases, and 17 bases separated the two germline ends. CDR3 residues: CASSGGSGDPNQPQHF. Written as DNA, the CDR3 is TGTGCCAGCAGCGGAGGATCAGGGGACCCGAATCAGCCCCAGCATTTT.

The chain couples TRBV5-4 to TRBJ1-2, with a tentative D call TRBD1 (5 bases). This CDR3 contains 13 residues. The germline CDR1 and CDR2 sequences are SGHNT and YYREEE (reference sequence). Deletions cut 4 bases from V and 1 base from J, with 8 bases between. CDR3 nucleotides: TGTGCCAGCAGCCATGACAGTAACTATGGCTACACCTTC. It is translated as CASSHDSNYGYTF. Supplemented by reference TRBV5-4 and TRBJ1-2, the full variable domain reads ETGVTQSPTHLIKTRGQQVTLRCSSQSGHNTVSWYQQALGQGPQFIFQYYREEENGRGNFPPRFSGLQFPNYSSELNVNALELDDSALYLCASSHDSNYGYTFGSGTRLTVV.

This clone was counted between two and nine times. This chain links TRBV28 with TRBJ1-5, with 8 bases aligning to TRBD1. The germline V gene encodes CDR1 MDHEN and CDR2 SYDVKM. The length of the CDR3 is 15 residues. V lost 5 bases and J lost 6; bases outside the gene matches: 9. The CDR3 nucleotides read TGTGCCAGCAGTCGGACAGGGATTCGGAGTCAGCCCCAGCATTTT. Amino acids: CASSRTGIRSQPQHF.

V is TRBV7-3 and J is TRBJ1-1; D remains unclear. The CDR3 extends over 13 amino acids. Germline V gives CDR1 SGHTA, CDR2 FQGTGA. V dropped 3 bases and J dropped 3 bases, with 8 bases sitting between them. CDR3 residues: CASSFTVYTEAFF. CDR3 coding DNA: TGTGCCAGCAGCTTTACAGTTTACACTGAAGCTTTCTTT.

CDR3 sequence reads: CASSPTVGLANEKLFF. The CDR3 bases are TGTGCCAGCTCGCCTACAGTTGGGTTAGCGAATGAAAAACTGTTTTTT. The chain combines TRBV18 with TRBJ1-4; the D is unclear. The V gene lost 6 bases and the J gene lost 5 bases, with 19 bases spanning the gap. CDR3 length: 16 residues. Germline CDR1 is KGHSH and CDR2 is LQKENI.

V gene TRBV2 combines with J gene TRBJ2-1; 9 positions match TRBD1. This CDR3 is 15 amino acids long. CDR1 is SNHLY and CDR2 is FYNNEI in the germline V gene. J lost 7 bases, V lost 10 bases, and 14 bases had no gene match. The CDR3 DNA reads TGTGCCACCTCGAACCGGGACAGGGTTAGGAATGAGCAGTTCTTC. It yields the protein CATSNRDRVRNEQFF.

The count of this clone is one. J is TRBJ1-2 and V is TRBV28, with 8 positions matching TRBD1. This CDR3 contains 15 residues. J was trimmed by 5 bases and V by 5 bases; bases with no gene match: 10. The germline CDR1 and CDR2 sequences are MDHEN and SYDVKM. The CDR3 loop is CASSSQGAVPYGYTF. DNA of the CDR3: TGTGCCAGCAGTAGCCAGGGGGCGGTCCCTTATGGCTACACCTTC.

This rearrangement joins TRBV19 to TRBJ1-5, with D possibly TRBD1 on 5 matching bases. The ends were cut back, 3 bases at V and 4 bases at J, with 10 bases in the middle. The CDR3 contains 14 residues. Germline assignment: CDR1 LNHDA and CDR2 SQIVND (reference sequence). The CDR3 spells CASSIPDKNQPQHF. Here the CDR3 DNA reads TGTGCCAGTAGTATCCCGGACAAAAATCAGCCCCAGCATTTT.

The J gene is TRBJ1-5, the V gene TRBV7-3; maybe TRBD1 (6 bases). Trimming cost V 4 bases and J 0 bases, with 16 bases left between them. Germline assignment: CDR1 SGHTA and CDR2 FQGTGA. This CDR3 has 17 residues. The CDR3 DNA reads as TGTGCCAGCAGCTCCGAATACACAGGGAATAGCAATCAGCCCCAGCATTTT. The encoded protein is CASSSEYTGNSNQPQHF.

The rearrangement joins TRBV30 to TRBJ1-6, with 8 bases matching TRBD1. The CDR3 runs to 16 residues. Trimming removed 4 bases from V and 10 bases from J; junction bases left unmatched: 15. Germline assignment: CDR1 GTSNPN and CDR2 SVGIG (reference sequence). Here the CDR3 DNA reads TGTGCCTGGAACCAACCGGGACAGGTTGGTTTCTCACCCCTCCACTTT. It yields the protein CAWNQPGQVGFSPLHF. The whole variable domain, remainder taken from reference TRBV30 and TRBJ1-6, is SQTIHQWPATLVQPVGSPLSLECTVEGTSNPNLYWYRQAAGRGLQLLFYSVGIGQISSEVPQNLSASRPQDRQFILSSKKLLLSDSGFYLCAWNQPGQVGFSPLHFGNGTRLTVT.

J is TRBJ1-5 and V is TRBV6-5, with D uncertain. The V end was cut by 7 bases, the J end by 0 bases, with 10 bases between. The germline V gene encodes CDR1 MNHEY and CDR2 SVGAGI. The CDR3 is 14 amino acids. The CDR3 protein is CASMEGNSNQPQHF. The DNA for the CDR3 is TGTGCCAGCATGGAGGGAAATAGCAATCAGCCCCAGCATTTT.